This TCR beta chain was sequenced for a study of T cell repertoires in cytomegalovirus infection. This CDR3 has 19 residues. Germline CDR1 reads SGHTA; CDR2 reads FQGNSA. The V segment lost 5 bases and the J segment 1 base; nucleotides outside the gene matches: 9. As for this clonotype: This may come from a read error, since a much larger clone is one base off.

TCRdb reprocessed the reads with MiXCR, giving one entry per CDR3 protein. Here the sample spans 200,000 to 300,000 distinct CDR3 sequences, roughly an eighth being singletons. This TCR was sampled from a human donor in good health (CMV status not recorded). Some clones in this sample may be carry-over from other donors' samples. The rearrangement links TRBV7-2 to TRBJ2-3; 16 nucleotides align to TRBD2. Sequencing used PBMCs. The DNA for the CDR3 is TGTACCAGCAGCGAACAACCGGGACTAGCGGGAGGGCGCACAGATACGCAGTATTTT. Protein product: CTSSEQPGLAGGRTDTQYF. The whole variable domain, filled in from reference TRBV7-2 and TRBJ2-3, reads GAGVSQSPSNKVTEKGKDVELRCDPISGHTALYWYRQSLGQGLEFLIYFQGNSAPDKSGLPSDRFSAERTGGSVSTLTIQRTQQEDSAVYLCTSSEQPGLAGGRTDTQYFGPGTRLTVL.